These T cell receptor beta chains were read from a single sample in a study of CD8+CD57+ T cells in acquired aplastic anemia. TCRdb redid the calling of the reads with MiXCR, one entry per CDR3 protein. The table lists about 170,000 distinct CDR3 sequences, about three fifths of them singletons. The sequencing sample was made of sorted CD4+, CD8+, or CD8+CD57+ T cells (not recorded which) from PBMCs. Receptor source: a human donor in good health. CDR3s include the opening cysteine and the closing phenylalanine or tryptophan. The D gene is left open where the match is weak. Where a row states a size, it is once, few, many or the class of an expanded clone; other rows omit it.

-	TRBJ1-1	-	TRBV7-8	CASSSRQQNTEAFF	TGTGCCAGCAGCTCCAGACAACAGAACACTGAAGCTTTCTTT
-	TRBJ1-6	-	TRBV7-9	CASSSGGGFHF	TGTGCCAGCAGCTCCGGCGGGGGGTTCCACTTT
-	TRBJ2-7	many	TRBV2	CASTKGRGRYEQYF	TGTGCCAGCACTAAGGGCAGGGGACGCTACGAGCAGTACTTC
-	TRBJ2-2	-	TRBV7-8	CASSLKATGNTGELFF	TGTGCCAGCAGCTTAAAGGCGACAGGGAACACCGGGGAGCTGTTTTTT
TRBD2	TRBJ2-3	-	TRBV9	CASTKTSGLPDTQYF	TGTGCCAGCACCAAGACTAGCGGTTTGCCCGATACGCAGTATTTT
TRBD1	TRBJ1-6	-	TRBV7-2	CASSFGVAGQGYNSPLHF	TGTGCCAGCAGCTTCGGCGTGGCGGGACAGGGCTATAATTCACCCCTCCACTTT
-	TRBJ1-5	-	TRBV7-9	CASSRQEGQPQHF	TGTGCCAGCAGCCGTCAAGAGGGCCAGCCCCAGCATTTT
-	TRBJ1-2	few	TRBV7-8	CASSLDPLSKGYTF	TGTGCCAGCAGCTTAGACCCCTTGAGTAAGGGCTACACCTTC
-	TRBJ2-7	-	TRBV12-3/TRBV12-4	CASSLGGWEQYF	TGTGCCAGCAGTTTGGGGGGATGGGAGCAGTACTTC
TRBD2	TRBJ2-5	-	TRBV7-9	CASSSGGQETQYF	TGTGCCAGCAGCTCGGGGGGCCAAGAGACCCAGTACTTC
TRBD1	TRBJ2-5	-	TRBV20-1	CSARGDRVRETQYF	TGCAGTGCTAGAGGAGACAGGGTCAGGGAGACCCAGTACTTC
-	TRBJ2-3	-	TRBV2	CASSEALEGLGTDTQYF	TGTGCCAGCAGTGAAGCGCTCGAAGGGTTGGGTACAGATACGCAGTATTTT
-	TRBJ1-1	-	TRBV14	CASSHGTEAFF	TGTGCCAGCAGCCATGGGACTGAAGCTTTCTTT
-	TRBJ2-2	-	TRBV28	CASHTTRGEYTGELFF	TGTGCCAGCCATACGACCAGGGGGGAGTACACCGGGGAGCTGTTTTTT
TRBD1	TRBJ1-2	-	TRBV7-8	CASSPSRVAGGRYTF	TGTGCCAGCAGCCCAAGTCGCGTGGCAGGGGGCCGCTACACCTTC
TRBD2	TRBJ2-2	many	TRBV2	CASRELLAGSNTGELFF	TGTGCCAGCAGAGAACTTCTAGCGGGGTCGAACACCGGGGAGCTGTTTTTT
-	TRBJ1-1	-	TRBV20-1	CSAVQRPAFF	TGCAGTGCTGTGCAGCGGCCGGCTTTCTTT
-	TRBJ2-7	-	TRBV7-8	CASSQDDISGPYEQYF	TGCGCCAGCAGCCAAGACGACATTTCGGGCCCCTACGAGCAGTACTTC
TRBD1	TRBJ1-2	few	TRBV29-1	CSVAQGDYGYTF	TGCAGCGTTGCACAGGGGGACTATGGCTACACCTTC
TRBD1	TRBJ2-5	few	TRBV6-1	CASSEVRTGYQETRYF	TGTGCCAGCAGTGAAGTTCGGACAGGGTATCAAGAGACCCGGTACTTC
-	TRBJ2-2	many	TRBV30	CAWGSGELFF	TGTGCCTGGGGGTCCGGGGAGCTGTTTTTT
-	TRBJ2-7	-	TRBV11-3	CASSLPHSAYEQYF	TGTGCCAGCAGCTTACCACACAGCGCCTACGAGCAGTACTTC
TRBD1	TRBJ1-1	few	TRBV20-1	CSARDESRGISTEAFF	TGCAGTGCTAGAGATGAGTCCAGGGGGATCTCCACTGAAGCTTTCTTT
-	TRBJ2-6	few	TRBV29-1	CSVVARGDGANVLTF	TGCAGCGTTGTTGCAAGGGGAGATGGGGCCAACGTCCTGACTTTC
-	TRBJ2-7	-	TRBV25-1	CASSDRTYEQYF	TGTGCCAGCTCGGACAGAACCTACGAGCAGTACTTC
TRBD1	TRBJ2-1	-	TRBV2	CASSGGQGRGGEQFF	TGTGCCAGCAGCGGTGGACAGGGGAGGGGAGGCGAGCAGTTCTTC
-	TRBJ1-6	-	TRBV19	CASSIGQAPLHF	TGTGCCAGTAGTATCGGGCAGGCACCCCTCCACTTT
-	TRBJ1-3	-	TRBV24-1	CATSKGHHSGNTIYF	TGTGCCACCTCCAAAGGGCACCACTCTGGAAACACCATATATTTT
-	TRBJ1-6	-	TRBV7-2	CASSLGFRSPLHF	TGTGCCAGCAGCTTAGGGTTTAGATCACCCCTCCACTTT
-	TRBJ1-2	-	TRBV15	CATSRGGGGHTF	TGTGCCACCAGCAGAGGAGGGGGTGGCCACACCTTC
TRBD1	TRBJ2-1	-	TRBV2	CASSFKTGGYNEQFF	TGTGCCAGCAGTTTCAAGACAGGGGGCTACAATGAGCAGTTCTTC
TRBD2	TRBJ2-1	many	TRBV6-5	CASSTAGVRVF	TGTGCCAGCAGTACCGCGGGAGTCAGGGTCTTC
TRBD2	TRBJ2-4	-	TRBV24-1	CASSPPSGSSVSF	TGTGCCAGCAGCCCCCCTAGCGGGAGCTCGGTGTCCTTC
TRBD2	TRBJ2-4	-	TRBV7-2	CASSLEKGTSGSYLAKNIQYF	TGTGCCAGCAGCCTCGAAAAAGGGACTAGCGGGAGCTACCTGGCCAAAAACATTCAGTACTTC
TRBD1	TRBJ2-7	-	TRBV24-1	CATSDTQGREQYF	TGTGCCACCAGTGATACACAGGGGCGCGAGCAGTACTTC
-	TRBJ2-7	few	TRBV2	CASSLYSEQYF	TGTGCCAGCAGTTTATATTCGGAGCAGTACTTC
TRBD1	TRBJ2-7	-	TRBV19	CASSMVRGTGGLDEQYF	TGTGCCAGTAGTATGGTCCGTGGGACAGGGGGTTTGGACGAGCAGTACTTC
-	TRBJ2-7	-	TRBV10-3	CAISEPGRLYEQYF	TGTGCCATCAGTGAGCCGGGACGGCTTTACGAGCAGTACTTC
-	TRBJ1-6	-	TRBV9	CASSGGGRGKNSPLHF	TGTGCCAGCAGCGGGGGCGGTAGGGGCAAGAATTCACCCCTTCACTTT
TRBD2	TRBJ2-5	-	TRBV7-2	CASSLTRAGGRETQYF	TGTGCCAGCAGCTTAACTCGGGCGGGAGGGAGAGAGACCCAGTACTTC
-	TRBJ1-6	-	TRBV7-2	CASSLGGAGVKNSPLHF	TGTGCCAGCAGCTTAGGGGGGGCAGGAGTAAAAAATTCACCCCTCCACTTT